These 19 T cell receptor beta chains originate from one sample sequenced in a study of Graves' ophthalmopathy and Graves' hyperthyroidism. Amplification of TCR beta CDR3 regions used RNA transcripts. First-round RT-PCR relied on HTBI primers, and a second-round multiplex PCR came next. Each CDR3 protein gets one entry after TCRdb re-called the multiplex PCR reads with MiXCR. This table has hundreds of thousands of distinct CDR3 sequences, approximately 15% appearing once. Sequenced: peripheral blood. All receptors come from a woman younger than 30 with stable Graves' hyperthyroidism.

The V and J genes are TRBV7-2 and TRBJ2-7, with 7 positions matching TRBD1. Germline-derived CDR1 and CDR2 are SGHTA and FQGNSA. The CDR3 runs to 15 residues. The trim removed 5 bases at V and 1 base at J, leaving 8 bases unmatched. CDR3 in amino acids: CASSHRDSGSYEQYF. For the CDR3, the DNA is TGTGCCAGCAGCCACCGGGACAGCGGTTCCTACGAGCAGTACTTC.

At least ten counts were recorded for this clonotype. V and J are TRBV3-1 and TRBJ1-1, with a tentative D call TRBD1 (5 bases). V was trimmed by 1 base and J by 0 bases, leaving 9 bases between them. The CDR3 sequence is 15 residues long. CDR1 is LGHDT and CDR2 is YNNKEL in the germline V gene (reference sequence). The CDR3 sequence: CASSQGGTVNTEAFF. The DNA of the CDR3 is TGTGCCAGCAGCCAAGGCGGGACGGTGAACACTGAAGCTTTCTTT. Full variable domain (outside the CDR3, taken from reference TRBV3-1 and TRBJ1-1): DTAVSQTPKYLVTQMGNDKSIKCEQNLGHDTMYWYKQDSKKFLKIMFSYNNKELIINETVPNRFSPKSPDKAHLNLHINSLELGDSAVYFCASSQGGTVNTEAFFGQGTRLTVV.

This clonotype was observed at least ten times. V gene TRBV20-1 combines with J gene TRBJ2-6; TRBD2 matches at 12 bases. This CDR3 has 16 amino acids. The germline CDR1 and CDR2 sequences are DFQATT and SNEGSKA (reference sequence). The V segment lost 6 bases and the J segment 2 bases; nucleotides outside the gene matches: 5. In DNA, the CDR3 is TGCAGTGCGACACTAGCGGGGGGCACTGGGGCCAACGTCCTGACTTTC. Protein: CSATLAGGTGANVLTF.

CDR3 nucleotides: TGTGCCATCAGATCCGGGACTAGCTCCTACGAGCAGTACTTC. Amino acid sequence: CAIRSGTSSYEQYF. The chain links TRBV10-3 to TRBJ2-7; 8 nucleotides line up with TRBD2. J gave up 0 bases and V 6 bases, and 4 bases lay outside the gene matches. Germline V gene sequence: CDR1 ENHRY, CDR2 SYGVKD. The CDR3 is made up of 14 amino acids.

At least ten counts were recorded for this clonotype. The chain is built from TRBV11-3 and TRBJ2-2; no clear D. This CDR3 comprises 15 residues. Germline V gene lookup returns CDR1 SGHNT and CDR2 YENEEA. V lost 5 bases, J lost 4 bases, and 14 bases lay in between. The CDR3 DNA reads TGTGCCAGCAGCCCCCGGATAGGTGGCACCGGGGAGCTGTTTTTT. It specifies CASSPRIGGTGELFF.

V usage is TRBV4-1 and J usage is TRBJ2-7; 9 bases agree with TRBD1. CDR1 and CDR2 from the germline V gene are MGHRA and YSYEKL. V shed 3 bases, J shed 4 bases, and the junction held 4 bases outside the gene matches. This CDR3 is 14 amino acids long. CDR3 in amino acids: CASSHPTGGYEQYF. In DNA form, the CDR3 reads TGCGCCAGCAGCCACCCGACAGGGGGGTACGAGCAGTACTTC.

This clonotype appeared many times. Relative to the germline gene, one junction end is altered; a read error may explain this. The chain combines TRBV5-1 with TRBJ1-2; D possibly corresponds to TRBD1 (6 bases). The CDR3 loop spans 12 amino acids. The germline gives CDR1 SGHRS, CDR2 YFSETQ. The CDR3 reads CASSLAGDGYTF. Written as DNA, the CDR3 is TGTGCCAGCAGTTTGGCAGGGGATGGCTACACCTTC.

This clonotype was counted many times. The chain uses TRBV5-1 and TRBJ1-6; 8 nucleotides align to TRBD1. The CDR3 has 14 residues. The germline gives CDR1 SGHRS, CDR2 YFSETQ. The ends lost 4 bases at V and 6 bases at J; junction bases unmatched: 3. The CDR3 here is CASSRDRFNSPLHF. The CDR3 DNA follows: TGCGCCAGCAGCCGGGACAGGTTTAATTCACCCCTCCACTTT. The whole variable domain, remainder taken from reference TRBV5-1 and TRBJ1-6, is KAGVTQTPRYLIKTRGQQVTLSCSPISGHRSVSWYQQTPGQGLQFLFEYFSETQRNKGNFPGRFSGRQFSNSRSEMNVSTLELGDSALYLCASSRDRFNSPLHFGNGTRLTVT.

J is TRBJ2-5 and V is TRBV12-3 or TRBV12-4; 7 bases fit TRBD2. The length of the CDR3 is 14 residues. With 0 bases clipped from V and 4 bases from J, the junction kept 2 bases outside the gene matches. The chain's CDR3 is CASSLAIAGETQYF. The CDR3 bases are TGTGCCAGCAGTTTAGCCATAGCGGGAGAGACCCAGTACTTC.

This clonotype was counted at least ten times. The chain employs TRBV19 and TRBJ1-5; 8 nucleotides agree with TRBD1. The V segment lost 3 bases and the J segment 7 bases; nucleotides outside the gene matches: 8. Germline CDR1 reads LNHDA; CDR2 reads SQIVND (reference sequence). The CDR3 sequence is 15 residues long. The CDR3 here is CASSMQDRVRQPQHF. For the CDR3, the DNA is TGTGCCAGTAGTATGCAGGACAGGGTAAGACAGCCCCAGCATTTT.

This clonotype has a count of ten or more. This chain joins TRBV12-3 or TRBV12-4 and TRBJ1-2; D ambiguous. The V and J ends lost 7 bases and 8 bases respectively, with 17 bases between them. CDR3 length: 13 residues. The CDR3 is CASTTGQLGGYTF. DNA for the CDR3: TGTGCCAGCACTACCGGGCAGCTCGGGGGCTACACCTTC.

This clonotype was counted only a few times. The chain uses TRBV11-1 and TRBJ2-3; TRBD1 matches 11 bases. Unmatched junction bases numbered 6, after V lost 5 bases and J lost 5 bases. This CDR3 has 15 residues. Germline loops: CDR1 SGHAT, CDR2 FQDESV (reference sequence). CDR3 residues: CASSPLDRGQDTQYF. DNA for the CDR3: TGTGCCAGCAGCCCCTTGGACAGGGGGCAAGATACGCAGTATTTT.

The table lists this clonotype with many counts. The chain recombines TRBV9 with TRBJ1-1; 10 bases align to TRBD1. Trimming removed 1 base from V and 0 bases from J; junction bases left unmatched: 6. There are 17 residues in the CDR3. Germline CDR1 reads SGDLS; CDR2 reads YYNGEE. CDR3 residues: CASSVSGQGRVNTEAFF. CDR3 in DNA: TGTGCCAGCAGCGTATCGGGACAGGGGAGGGTGAACACTGAAGCTTTCTTT.

This clonotype was picked up many times. V and J are TRBV11-2 and TRBJ1-2, with D possibly matching TRBD1 (6 bases). Germline CDR1 is SGHAT and CDR2 is FQNNGV. The CDR3 loop spans 15 amino acids. V was pared by 5 bases and J by 4 bases, with 17 bases between. The CDR3 region has the DNA TGTGCCAGCAGCCCAGGGGTTTTGGGCCTCTATGGCTACACCTTC. Amino acids: CASSPGVLGLYGYTF.

This clonotype was detected many times. The chain has TRBV7-8 and TRBJ2-7; D might be TRBD2 (6 bases). This CDR3 is built from 13 residues. Germline CDR1 reads SGHVS; CDR2 reads FQNEAQ. Between the trimmed V and J ends, which lost 5 bases and 2 bases, there was a span of 10 bases. CDR3 DNA sequence: TGTGCCAGCAGCGCGGGACGCACCTACGAGCAGTACTTC. It is translated as CASSAGRTYEQYF.

This clonotype has a single count. The chain recombines TRBV20-1 with TRBJ2-7; possibly TRBD1 for D (5 bases). The germline V gene encodes CDR1 DFQATT and CDR2 SNEGSKA (reference sequence). This CDR3 spans 17 amino acids. With 5 bases removed from V and 6 bases from J, the gap between germline ends came to 29 bases. CDR3 protein: CSAYLTETQESRFEQYF. DNA of the CDR3: TGCAGTGCTTACTTGACAGAGACCCAAGAGTCGAGATTCGAGCAGTACTTC.

This clonotype was detected ten times or more. The chain links TRBV6-5 to TRBJ2-7; D is possibly TRBD1 (5 bases). Trimming pared 4 bases from V and 0 bases from J, leaving 10 bases between. Germline lookup yields CDR1 MNHEY and CDR2 SVGAGI. This CDR3 has 14 residues. The CDR3 DNA reads as TGTGCCAGCAGTTTTCTGGGGCGCTCCTACGAGCAGTACTTC. Encoded protein: CASSFLGRSYEQYF.

This clonotype was detected ten times or more. The chain employs TRBV2 and TRBJ1-5, with 7 bases identical to TRBD1. Per the germline V gene, CDR1 is SNHLY and CDR2 is FYNNEI. Unmatched junction bases numbered 5, after V lost 4 bases and J lost 2 bases. The CDR3 is 15 amino acids. The DNA of the CDR3 is TGTGCCAGCAGTGTCGGCGGGACAGGCAATCAGCCCCAGCATTTT. It specifies CASSVGGTGNQPQHF.

This clonotype has a count of ten or more. V and J are TRBV11-2 and TRBJ2-7, with D perhaps TRBD2 (5 bases). The CDR3 contains 17 residues. The germline V gene encodes CDR1 SGHAT and CDR2 FQNNGV. The germline V and J ends were trimmed by 3 bases and 7 bases, with 25 bases remaining between them. CDR3 in amino acids: CASSFPNKLSSTGEQYF. CDR3 sequence (DNA): TGTGCCAGCAGCTTTCCCAACAAACTGTCCTCGACGGGGGAGCAGTACTTC.